These 21 T cell receptor beta chains were sequenced from one sample in a study of blood T cell repertoires in COVID-19. Generated by immunoSEQ multiplex PCR, the TCRdb table keeps only in-frame clones and is missing some. The table records about 140,000 clones, 65% to 90% of them present only once. Input material: peripheral blood. These receptors were taken from a man between 60 and 75 years old with active or convalescent COVID-19.

The chain joins TRBV23-1 to TRBJ2-7, with D tentatively TRBD1 (7 bases). TRBV23-1 is classed as an ORF, of uncertain function. V was pared by 4 bases and J by 2 bases, with 21 bases between. CDR3 size: 17 residues. The CDR3 nucleotides read TGCGCCAGCAGTCGGATAGGGAGGCAGGGGGAGGCCTACGAGCAGTACTTC. This gives the protein CASSRIGRQGEAYEQYF.

V usage is TRBV7-8 and J usage is TRBJ1-1; D not resolved. Germline lookup yields CDR1 SGHVS and CDR2 FQNEAQ. This CDR3 region has 15 residues. With 1 base removed from V and 2 bases from J, the gap between germline ends came to 11 bases. CDR3 loop: CASSLGLGSNTEAFF. The CDR3 bases are TGTGCCAGCAGCTTAGGATTGGGCAGCAACACTGAAGCTTTCTTT.

The chain is built from TRBV9 and TRBJ1-2; 7 bases align to TRBD1. The CDR3 is made up of 15 amino acids. CDR1 and CDR2 (germline): SGDLS, YYNGEE. Losses at the gene ends were 3 bases for V and 4 bases for J; bases not matched to a gene: 9. DNA of the CDR3: TGTGCCAGCAGCGAAGGGGGACAGATTCTCTATGGCTACACCTTC. It yields the protein CASSEGGQILYGYTF.

This clone was observed once. This sequence joins TRBV7-2 and TRBJ2-7; 8 bases fit TRBD1. This CDR3 spans 14 amino acids. V was clipped by 2 bases and J by 4 bases; unmatched bases: 4. From germline, CDR1 is SGHTA and CDR2 FQGNSA. Here the CDR3 reads CASSLMTGDYEQYV. Written as DNA, the CDR3 is TGTGCCAGCAGCTTAATGACAGGGGATTACGAGCAGTACGTC.

This rearrangement joins TRBV10-1 to TRBJ2-5, with 9 positions matching TRBD2. V trimming: 4 bases; J trimming: 5 bases; junction bases outside the gene matches: 5. This CDR3 is 14 amino acids long. The germline V gene has CDR1 WNHNN and CDR2 SYGVQD (reference sequence). CDR3 protein: CASSVAGGMETQYF. CDR3 nucleotides: TGCGCCAGCAGTGTTGCGGGAGGGATGGAGACCCAGTACTTC.

This chain joins TRBV21-1 and TRBJ2-7; TRBD1, the D gene given by the table, was not confirmed from the DNA. TRBV21-1 is tagged as a pseudogene. The CDR3 extends over 16 amino acids. CDR3 protein: CASSKVTEARGYEQYV. Written as DNA, the CDR3 is TGTGCCAGCAGCAAAGTTACTGAGGCCAGGGGCTACGAGCAGTACGTC.

The rearrangement joins TRBV2 to TRBJ1-2; 10 nucleotides agree with TRBD1. This CDR3 contains 16 residues. The V and J ends lost 2 bases and 5 bases, in that order; junction bases with no gene match: 8. Germline CDR1 reads SNHLY; CDR2 reads FYNNEI. This chain's CDR3 is CASSENRQGATYGYTF. CDR3 DNA sequence: TGTGCCAGCAGTGAAAACCGACAGGGGGCAACGTATGGCTACACCTTC.

The chain is built from TRBV6-1 and TRBJ2-7; TRBD2 agrees at 11 bases. The V segment lost 1 base and the J segment 2 bases; nucleotides outside the gene matches: 7. Germline V lookup: CDR1 MNHNS, CDR2 SASEGT. The CDR3 is 17 amino acids. CDR3: CASSEDPGLAVTYEQYV. CDR3 nucleotides: TGTGCCAGCAGTGAAGACCCGGGACTAGCGGTGACCTACGAGCAGTACGTC.

The V and J genes are TRBV20-1 and TRBJ1-2; D gene uncertain. The CDR3 has 11 amino acids. The V gene's germline CDR1 is DFQATT and CDR2 SNEGSKA (reference sequence). The V gene lost 3 bases and the J gene lost 7 bases, with 9 bases spanning the gap. CDR3 DNA sequence: TGCAGTGCTAGGAGTACCTCTGGCTACACCTTC. This sequence encodes CSARSTSGYTF.

This clone has only a few counts. V usage is TRBV7-9 and J usage is TRBJ1-1, with D hard to call. V lost 3 bases to trimming and J lost 1 base, with 9 bases between them. CDR1 and CDR2 (germline): SEHNR, FQNEAQ (reference sequence). The CDR3 spans 14 residues. This chain's CDR3 is CASSLGRPNTEAFF. The CDR3, as DNA: TGTGCCAGCAGCTTGGGCAGACCGAACACTGAAGCTTTCTTT. The full variable domain, its missing parts supplied by reference TRBV7-9 and TRBJ1-1, is DTGVSQNPRHKITKRGQNVTFRCDPISEHNRLYWYRQTLGQGPEFLTYFQNEAQLEKSRLLSDRFSAERPKGSFSTLEIQRTEQGDSAMYLCASSLGRPNTEAFFGQGTRLTVV.

The rearrangement joins TRBV7-9 to TRBJ2-5, with 16 bases matching TRBD2. The CDR3 consists of 17 residues. Germline V gives CDR1 SEHNR, CDR2 FQNEAQ (reference sequence). J lost 5 bases, V lost 4 bases, and 7 bases had no gene match. CDR3 DNA sequence: TGTGCCAGCAGCTGGGGACTAGCGGGAGGGCCCGAGGAGACCCAGTACTTC. This gives the protein CASSWGLAGGPEETQYF. The whole variable domain, filled in from reference TRBV7-9 and TRBJ2-5, reads DTGVSQNPRHKITKRGQNVTFRCDPISEHNRLYWYRQTLGQGPEFLTYFQNEAQLEKSRLLSDRFSAERPKGSFSTLEIQRTEQGDSAMYLCASSWGLAGGPEETQYFGPGTRLLVL.

This clone has a single count. The chain carries TRBV14 and TRBJ2-7, with 8 nucleotides matching TRBD2. This CDR3 contains 13 residues. Germline-derived CDR1 and CDR2 are SGHDN and FVKESK. The CDR3 region is CASSQDFGTSVDV. In nucleotides, the CDR3 is TGTGCCAGCAGCCAAGATTTTGGGACTAGTGTGGACGTC.

As for this clone: The sample holds other DNA sequences that translate to the same CDR3. V gene TRBV30 combines with J gene TRBJ2-2, with a possible D match to TRBD2 (6 bases). Germline CDR1 and CDR2: GTSNPN and SVGIG (reference sequence). The CDR3 consists of 13 residues. Trimming removed 0 bases from V and 5 bases from J, with 7 bases in between. CDR3 bases: TGTGCCTGGAGTGTAGGAGGGACCGGGGAGCTGTTTTTT. Translating gives CAWSVGGTGELFF.

The chain links TRBV25-1 to TRBJ2-3; D might be TRBD2 (6 bases). Trimming took 6 bases from V and 1 from J, leaving 11 bases between them. The CDR3 loop spans 14 amino acids. CDR1 MGHDK and CDR2 SYGVNS come from the germline V gene. In nucleotides, the CDR3 is TGTGCCAGCAGATTTAGCGGAGGCACAGATACGCAGTATTTT. It yields the protein CASRFSGGTDTQYF.

The chain combines TRBV4-2 with TRBJ1-4; no clear D. The CDR3 is 15 residues long. Germline V gene sequence: CDR1 LGHNA, CDR2 YNFKEQ. Deletions cut 1 base from V and 13 bases from J, with 19 bases between. CDR3 bases: TGTGCCAGCAGCCAAGGGGAGAGCCCCGTCTCGTTACTGTTTTTT. Amino acid sequence: CASSQGESPVSLLFF.

The genes are TRBV9 and TRBJ2-2, with TRBD2 identical over 11 bases. After removal of 2 bases from V and 1 base from J, the junction contained 1 base not matched to a gene. CDR1 SGDLS and CDR2 YYNGEE come from the germline V gene. The CDR3 is made up of 16 amino acids. Written as DNA, the CDR3 is TGTGCCAGCAGCGTTCTAGCGGGGGGGAACACCGGGGAGCTGTTTTTT. Protein sequence: CASSVLAGGNTGELFF.

This clone was seen just once. V and J are TRBV28 and TRBJ2-7; TRBD2 matches 8 bases. The CDR3 has 15 residues. Germline V gives CDR1 MDHEN, CDR2 SYDVKM. V was pared by 5 bases and J by 5 bases, with 11 bases of the junction left unmatched. The CDR3 DNA sequence: TGTGCCAGCAGTGCCCCAAGAGGGACTAGTAACGAGCAGTACGTC. This codes for CASSAPRGTSNEQYV.

V usage is TRBV19 and J usage is TRBJ1-4; 9 bases map to TRBD1. The CDR3 has 18 amino acids. CDR1 and CDR2 from the germline V gene are LNHDA and SQIVND (reference sequence). With 3 bases clipped from V and 0 bases from J, the junction kept 8 bases outside the gene matches. The CDR3 region has the DNA TGTGCCAGTAGTATTGTTTCACAGGGGGCGACAACTAATGAAAAACTGTTTTTT. Amino acid sequence: CASSIVSQGATTNEKLFF.

V usage is TRBV9 and J usage is TRBJ1-6; no reliable D call. CDR3 length: 14 amino acids. Looked up from germline, CDR1 is SGDLS and CDR2 is YYNGEE. V lost 3 bases and J lost 5, with 9 bases in between. The CDR3 DNA is TGTGCCAGCAGCGGAGGTCCCAATAATTCACCCCTCCACTTT. Translation gives CASSGGPNNSPLHF.

The chain uses TRBV6-5 and TRBJ2-5; D possibly corresponds to TRBD1 (5 bases). Per the germline V gene, CDR1 is MNHEY and CDR2 is SVGAGI. Trimming took off 0 bases at V and 0 bases at J, with 11 bases between the two ends. The CDR3 extends over 16 amino acids. DNA for the CDR3: TGTGCCAGCAGTTACTCCTCTCGACAGTACCAAGAGACCCAGTACTTC. Residues: CASSYSSRQYQETQYF.

This rearrangement joins TRBV12-5 to TRBJ1-4, with 8 positions matching TRBD1. Germline CDR1 is LGHNT and CDR2 is FRNRAP. CDR3 size: 14 residues. J lost 7 bases, V lost 5 bases, and 6 bases had no gene match. CDR3 DNA sequence: TGTGCTAGTGGTCTGGGACAGGAAGGTGAAAAACTGTTTTTT. As protein: CASGLGQEGEKLFF. The full variable domain, with the rest looked up from reference TRBV12-5 and TRBJ1-4, is DARVTQTPRHKVTEMGQEVTMRCQPILGHNTVFWYRQTMMQGLELLAYFRNRAPLDDSGMPKDRFSAEMPDATLATLKIQPSEPRDSAVYFCASGLGQEGEKLFFGSGTQLSVL.